This TCR beta chain originates from a study of cytomegalovirus exposure and HLA in healthy donors. Study-wide points: In a later analysis, at a false discovery rate of 0.05, 15,000 to 20,000 TCR beta sequences were associated with HLA alleles. It was reportedly the case that the classifier diagnosed cytomegalovirus status with high specificity and sensitivity. Clonal expansion was found to be greater in HLA-associated TCR beta chains than in equally common others in a later analysis. The study listed 150 to 200 cytomegalovirus-associated TCR beta chains.

V was cut by 6 bases and J by 2 bases, with 20 bases left in between. Germline-derived CDR1 and CDR2 are SNHLY and FYNNEI. This CDR3 region has 16 residues. In regard to this clone: The antigen remains unidentified.

Primers for the PCR totalled 60 Vbeta and 13 Jbeta. Clones were read by immunoSEQ multiplex PCR, and TCRdb kept only the in-frame ones, dropping some. The sample carries fewer than 150,000 clones, 60% to 85% recorded once. The sequenced sample consisted of PBMCs. The J gene is TRBJ2-7, the V gene TRBV2, with D maybe TRBD1 (5 bases). The source is a man aged 35 to 55 in good health and CMV-seropositive. The CDR3: CASRIDMDINPYEQYF. CDR3 in DNA: TGTGCCAGCAGGATAGATATGGACATTAACCCCTACGAGCAGTACTTC.